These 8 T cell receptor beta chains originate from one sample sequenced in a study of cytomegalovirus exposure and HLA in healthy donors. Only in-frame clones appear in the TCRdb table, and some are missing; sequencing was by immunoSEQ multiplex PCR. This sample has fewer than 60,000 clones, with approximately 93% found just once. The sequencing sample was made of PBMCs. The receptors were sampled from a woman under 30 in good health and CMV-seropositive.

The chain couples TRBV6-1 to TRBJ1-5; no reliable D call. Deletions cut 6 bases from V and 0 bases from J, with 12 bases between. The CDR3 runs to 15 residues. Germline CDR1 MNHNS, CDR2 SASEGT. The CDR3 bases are TGTGCCAGCAGGTTGGCAGGTTATAGCAATCAGCCCCAGCATTTT. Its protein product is CASRLAGYSNQPQHF.

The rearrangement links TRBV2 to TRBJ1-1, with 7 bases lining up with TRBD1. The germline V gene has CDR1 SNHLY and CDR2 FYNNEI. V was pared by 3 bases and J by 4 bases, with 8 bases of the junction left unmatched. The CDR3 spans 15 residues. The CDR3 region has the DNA TGTGCCAGCAGTGAGAGGGGGCTAAGCGGCACTGAAGCTTTCTTT. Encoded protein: CASSERGLSGTEAFF.

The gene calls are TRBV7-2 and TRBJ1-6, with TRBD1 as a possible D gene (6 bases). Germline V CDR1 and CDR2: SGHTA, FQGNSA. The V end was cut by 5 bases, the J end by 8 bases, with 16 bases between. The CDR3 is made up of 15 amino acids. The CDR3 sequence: CASSGRDIVHSPLHF. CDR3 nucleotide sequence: TGTGCCAGCAGCGGCCGGGACATCGTGCATTCACCCCTCCACTTT.

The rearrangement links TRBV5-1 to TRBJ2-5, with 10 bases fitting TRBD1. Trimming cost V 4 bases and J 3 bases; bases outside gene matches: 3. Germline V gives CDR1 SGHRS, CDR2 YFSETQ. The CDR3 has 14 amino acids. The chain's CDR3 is CASSLGQGEETQYF. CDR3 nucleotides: TGCGCCAGCAGCCTAGGACAGGGGGAAGAGACCCAGTACTTC.

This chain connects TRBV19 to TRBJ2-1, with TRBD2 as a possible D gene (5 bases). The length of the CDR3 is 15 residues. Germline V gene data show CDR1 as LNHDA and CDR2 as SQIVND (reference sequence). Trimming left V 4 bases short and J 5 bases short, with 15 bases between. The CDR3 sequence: CASSTSPGTHNEQFF. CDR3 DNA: TGTGCCAGTAGTACATCTCCGGGAACTCACAATGAGCAGTTCTTC.

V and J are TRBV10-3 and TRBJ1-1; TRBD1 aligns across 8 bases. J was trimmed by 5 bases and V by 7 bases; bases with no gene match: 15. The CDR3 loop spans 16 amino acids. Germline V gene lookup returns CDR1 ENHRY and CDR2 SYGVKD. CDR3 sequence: CAIKPTGELSWTEAFF. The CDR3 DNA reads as TGTGCCATCAAACCGACAGGGGAGTTATCTTGGACTGAAGCTTTCTTT.

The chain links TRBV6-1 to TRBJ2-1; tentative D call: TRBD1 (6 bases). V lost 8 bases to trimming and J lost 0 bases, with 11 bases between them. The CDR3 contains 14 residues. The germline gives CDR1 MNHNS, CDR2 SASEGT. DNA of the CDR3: TGTGCCAGCGGGGGCGAGATCTCCTACAATGAGCAGTTCTTC. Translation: CASGGEISYNEQFF.

The CDR3 loop is CASSTGGFDEQYF. The CDR3 DNA reads TGCGCCAGCAGCACAGGGGGCTTCGACGAGCAGTACTTC. The chain has TRBV4-1 and TRBJ2-7; 9 positions agree with TRBD1. CDR1 MGHRA and CDR2 YSYEKL come from the germline V gene. Trimming cost V 5 bases and J 5 bases; bases outside gene matches: 4. This CDR3 spans 13 amino acids.